These 28 T cell receptor beta chains share one sample of origin, sequenced in a study of control samples from healthy donors and cancer patients. Generated by immunoSEQ multiplex PCR, the TCRdb table keeps only in-frame clones and is missing some. Among 95,000 to 130,000 clones listed, over 90% were seen once. Source material: blood. The receptors were gathered from a man aged 25-45 years in good health.

The V gene is TRBV2, the J gene TRBJ2-7; 11 bases line up with TRBD2. The CDR3 has 14 residues. Losses at the gene ends were 6 bases for V and 6 bases for J; bases not matched to a gene: 7. Looked up from germline, CDR1 is SNHLY and CDR2 is FYNNEI. CDR3 region: CASRIAGGPVEQYV. DNA of the CDR3: TGTGCCAGCAGAATAGCGGGGGGGCCTGTCGAGCAGTACGTC.

The J gene is TRBJ1-6, the V gene TRBV2; 7 nucleotides align to TRBD1. Germline lookup yields CDR1 SNHLY and CDR2 FYNNEI. The CDR3 consists of 15 residues. The V gene end was trimmed by 6 bases and the J gene end by 5 bases; junction bases not matched to a gene: 7. This CDR3 is CASRGTTGDNSPLHF. In nucleotides, the CDR3 is TGTGCCAGCAGGGGGACCACAGGGGATAATTCACCCCTCCACTTT.

V is TRBV27 and J is TRBJ1-1; D perhaps matches TRBD1 (5 bases). This CDR3 spans 14 amino acids. The germline V and J ends were trimmed by 7 bases and 0 bases, with 12 bases remaining between them. CDR1 is MNHEY and CDR2 is SMNVEV in the germline V gene (reference sequence). The CDR3 DNA is TGTGCCAGCAAGTGGGGCAAATTGAACACTGAAGCTTTCTTT. Translated, it gives CASKWGKLNTEAFF.

This chain joins TRBV5-1 and TRBJ2-5; TRBD2 matches 8 bases. The CDR3 contains 13 residues. V shed 7 bases, J shed 5 bases, and the junction held 7 bases outside the gene matches. The germline V gene has CDR1 SGHRS and CDR2 YFSETQ. The chain's CDR3 is CASSREGGETQYF. CDR3 bases: TGCGCCAGCTCCCGGGAGGGAGGGGAGACCCAGTACTTC.

The chain joins TRBV12-3 or TRBV12-4 to TRBJ1-2, with TRBD1 matching 7 bases. V lost 6 bases to trimming and J lost 4 bases; unmatched junction nucleotides: 5. The CDR3 runs 13 residues. DNA for the CDR3: TGTGCCAGCAGCCAGGGACAGCTCTATGGCTACACCTTC. This sequence encodes CASSQGQLYGYTF.

The V and J genes are TRBV7-2 and TRBJ2-1; 9 bases are a match to TRBD2. The germline CDR1 and CDR2 sequences are SGHTA and FQGNSA. CDR3 length: 15 amino acids. The V segment lost 1 base and the J segment 7 bases; nucleotides outside the gene matches: 5. The CDR3 here is CASSLGGGAINEQFF. The CDR3 bases are TGTGCCAGCAGCTTAGGCGGGGGGGCCATAAATGAGCAGTTCTTC. Full variable domain (missing parts from reference TRBV7-2 and TRBJ2-1): GAGVSQSPSNKVTEKGKDVELRCDPISGHTALYWYRQSLGQGLEFLIYFQGNSAPDKSGLPSDRFSAERTGGSVSTLTIQRTQQEDSAVYLCASSLGGGAINEQFFGPGTRLTVL.

The V and J genes are TRBV11-2 and TRBJ1-2, with a possible D match to TRBD1 (5 bases). V was cut by 5 bases and J by 8 bases, with 18 bases left in between. The CDR3 length is 14 residues. Germline V CDR1 and CDR2: SGHAT, FQNNGV. CDR3 nucleotides: TGTGCCAGCAGCGGTTGGCAGGGTGCCTACGGCTACACCTTC. Its protein product is CASSGWQGAYGYTF. Together with reference TRBV11-2 and TRBJ1-2, the CDR3 gives the full variable domain: EAGVAQSPRYKIIEKRQSVAFWCNPISGHATLYWYQQILGQGPKLLIQFQNNGVVDDSQLPKDRFSAERLKGVDSTLKIQPAKLEDSAVYLCASSGWQGAYGYTFGSGTRLTVV.

The chain recombines TRBV9 with TRBJ2-2; TRBD2 aligns across 7 bases. Germline loops: CDR1 SGDLS, CDR2 YYNGEE. The CDR3 is 16 residues long. V trimming: 0 bases; J trimming: 7 bases; junction bases outside the gene matches: 9. CDR3 region: CASSVDLRGFVGELFF. The DNA of the CDR3 is TGTGCCAGCAGCGTAGACTTGCGGGGGTTTGTCGGGGAGCTGTTTTTT.

The J gene is TRBJ2-1, the V gene TRBV3-1 (or the pseudogene TRBV3-2); 7 positions agree with TRBD2. The CDR3 runs to 15 residues. Trimming took 7 bases from V and 1 from J; bases not matched to a gene: 7. The germline V gene has CDR1 LGHDT and CDR2 YNNKEL (reference sequence). CDR3 loop: CASTPELASYNEQFF. CDR3 bases: TGTGCCAGCACCCCCGAACTAGCGTCCTACAATGAGCAGTTCTTC.

V and J are TRBV19 and TRBJ2-5, with 13 positions matching TRBD2. Germline V gives CDR1 LNHDA, CDR2 SQIVND (reference sequence). The CDR3 consists of 16 residues. V shed 4 bases and J 5 bases; nucleotides not matched to a gene: 7. The CDR3 coding sequence is TGTGCCAGTAGTAAGACTAGCGGGGGGCTCTGGGAGACCCAGTACTTC. Its protein is CASSKTSGGLWETQYF.

This clone occurred once. The chain uses TRBV4-2 and TRBJ2-6; D gene ambiguous. Germline assignment: CDR1 LGHNA and CDR2 YNFKEQ. V gave up 0 bases and J gave up 4 bases, with 7 bases separating them. The CDR3 is 15 amino acids. CDR3: CASSQDSFGANVLTF. In DNA form, the CDR3 reads TGTGCCAGCAGCCAAGATTCGTTCGGGGCCAACGTCCTGACTTTC.

This clone appeared a single time. The V and J genes are TRBV2 and TRBJ2-1; 8 nucleotides match TRBD2. V was clipped by 10 bases and J by 6 bases; unmatched bases: 11. This CDR3 has 14 amino acids. The germline CDR1 and CDR2 sequences are SNHLY and FYNNEI. CDR3 nucleotides: TGTGCCATTCCTCGAGGACTAGCCTCCAATGAGCAGTTCTTC. This gives the protein CAIPRGLASNEQFF.

The chain carries TRBV7-9 and TRBJ2-7; tentatively, D is TRBD2 (6 bases). V lost 3 bases to trimming and J lost 3 bases, with 18 bases between them. This CDR3 spans 16 amino acids. Per the germline V gene, CDR1 is SEHNR and CDR2 is FQNEAQ (reference sequence). CDR3 protein: CASSFGGASLDYEQYF. CDR3 bases: TGTGCCAGCAGCTTTGGCGGGGCTAGCCTCGACTACGAGCAGTACTTC.

The chain joins TRBV7-9 to TRBJ1-4; D is ambiguous. The germline gives CDR1 SEHNR, CDR2 FQNEAQ (reference sequence). Trimming removed 5 bases at V and 3 bases at J, with 16 bases between. This CDR3 comprises 16 residues. The CDR3 DNA reads TGTGCCAGCAGCGACGGAGTTTCGGATGCTAATGAAAAACTGTTTTTT. Its protein product is CASSDGVSDANEKLFF.

The chain employs TRBV5-4 and TRBJ1-2; 8 nucleotides match TRBD1. V lost 3 bases, J lost 8 bases, and 9 bases stayed unmatched. The V gene's germline CDR1 is SGHNT and CDR2 YYREEE (reference sequence). The CDR3 consists of 14 residues. DNA for the CDR3: TGTGCCAGCAGCTCACTGGACAGGGTCTACGGCTACACCTTC. This gives the protein CASSSLDRVYGYTF.

This clone was detected only once. V gene TRBV11-2 combines with J gene TRBJ1-2, with D possibly matching TRBD1 (6 bases). This CDR3 has 17 amino acids. Trimming shortened V by 0 bases and J by 8 bases, and 22 bases separated the two germline ends. Germline V gene lookup returns CDR1 SGHAT and CDR2 FQNNGV. The CDR3, as DNA: TGTGCCAGCAGCTTAGAGTTCACGGGTCAGGGGACCGACGGCTACACCTTC. Its protein is CASSLEFTGQGTDGYTF.

This sequence joins TRBV6-2 or TRBV6-3 and TRBJ2-7; the match to TRBD1 covers 10 bases. Germline-derived CDR1 and CDR2 are MNHEY and SVGEGT. V was pared by 0 bases and J by 0 bases, with 2 bases of the junction left unmatched. The CDR3 covers 16 residues. CDR3 loop: CASSYSRDRGSYEQYV. CDR3 bases: TGTGCCAGCAGTTACTCCCGGGACAGGGGCTCCTACGAGCAGTACGTC.

The V gene is TRBV2, the J gene TRBJ2-7, with D unclear. CDR1 and CDR2 (germline): SNHLY, FYNNEI. The V end was cut by 6 bases, the J end by 5 bases, with 38 bases between. CDR3 length: 21 amino acids. The CDR3 coding sequence is TGTGCCAGCAGCCCCCATCATCTCGTTCGTGCCAGCAGCCCCCATGAAAACGAGCAGTACGTC. Translating it yields CASSPHHLVRASSPHENEQYV.

This chain links TRBV11-2 with TRBJ1-1; possibly TRBD1 for D (5 bases). V lost 1 base and J lost 2, with 11 bases in between. CDR1 SGHAT and CDR2 FQNNGV come from the germline V gene. The CDR3 extends over 15 amino acids. DNA for the CDR3: TGTGCCAGCAGCTTAGTGGGGACCATAAACACTGAAGCTTTCTTT. Translation gives CASSLVGTINTEAFF.

The chain has TRBV27 and TRBJ2-1, with D possibly TRBD2 on 6 matching bases. CDR3 size: 17 residues. Trimming cost V 5 bases and J 8 bases, with 25 bases left between them. Germline CDR1 reads MNHEY; CDR2 reads SMNVEV (reference sequence). This CDR3 reads CASSLHPGGGTGDEQFF. The CDR3 region has the DNA TGTGCCAGCAGTCTCCATCCGGGTGGGGGAACGGGGGATGAGCAGTTCTTC.

CDR3 loop: CASSLGLGLADLRGELFF. The CDR3 DNA reads as TGTGCCAGCAGTTTGGGCCTGGGACTAGCGGATTTGAGGGGGGAGCTGTTTTTT. V is TRBV28 and J is TRBJ2-2; 11 positions match TRBD2. The germline CDR1 and CDR2 sequences are MDHEN and SYDVKM. J lost 8 bases, V lost 3 bases, and 14 bases had no gene match. The CDR3 runs 18 residues.

The J gene is TRBJ1-2, the V gene TRBV6-5; D is perhaps TRBD1 (5 bases). Germline lookup yields CDR1 MNHEY and CDR2 SVGAGI. This CDR3 is built from 13 residues. The V gene lost 10 bases and the J gene lost 2 bases, with 14 bases spanning the gap. This CDR3 reads CAILLTVNYGYTF. DNA of the CDR3: TGTGCCATTTTACTGACAGTCAACTATGGCTACACCTTC.

The chain combines TRBV27 with TRBJ1-1, with unresolved D. The CDR3 length is 14 residues. Trimming removed 7 bases at V and 2 bases at J, with 14 bases between. CDR1 and CDR2 from the germline V gene are MNHEY and SMNVEV (reference sequence). CDR3 coding DNA: TGTGCCAGCACTACTAGACCCTACAACACTGAAGCTTTCTTT. As protein: CASTTRPYNTEAFF.

The V and J genes are TRBV6-6 and TRBJ1-2, with TRBD1 identical over 7 bases. J lost 8 bases, V lost 4 bases, and 13 bases had no gene match. From germline, CDR1 is MNHNY and CDR2 SVGAGI (reference sequence). The CDR3 covers 15 residues. The CDR3 DNA is TGTGCCAGCAGTTCTCAAGGGGGCCTTAGGTTGGGCTACACCTTC. Translation gives CASSSQGGLRLGYTF.

This chain joins TRBV19 and TRBJ1-3; perhaps TRBD1 as D (5 bases). V was cut by 2 bases and J by 3 bases, with 8 bases left in between. The CDR3 runs to 14 residues. Per germline, CDR1 LNHDA and CDR2 SQIVND (reference sequence). The CDR3 coding sequence is TGTGCCAGTAGTATACAGGGTAATGGAAACACCATATATTTT. It encodes CASSIQGNGNTIYF.

The chain carries TRBV6-5 and TRBJ1-1, with D maybe TRBD1 (6 bases). Germline CDR1 reads MNHEY; CDR2 reads SVGAGI. The CDR3 consists of 13 residues. The germline V and J ends were trimmed by 6 bases and 1 base, with 9 bases remaining between them. The CDR3 sequence is CASRGQPNTEAFF. The CDR3 coding sequence is TGTGCCAGCAGGGGACAACCGAACACTGAAGCTTTCTTT.

The chain is built from TRBV27 and TRBJ1-4, with TRBD1 matching over 8 bases. CDR3 length: 15 residues. CDR1 MNHEY and CDR2 SMNVEV come from the germline V gene (reference sequence). Unmatched junction bases numbered 6, after V lost 6 bases and J lost 3 bases. CDR3 bases: TGTGCCAGCAGGCCACTGGACAGGGCTAATGAAAAACTGTTTTTT. Translated, it gives CASRPLDRANEKLFF.

The chain recombines TRBV7-9 with TRBJ1-1, with 7 bases fitting TRBD1. The germline V gene encodes CDR1 SEHNR and CDR2 FQNEAQ (reference sequence). The length of the CDR3 is 15 residues. Trimming removed 1 base from V and 5 bases from J; junction bases left unmatched: 7. The CDR3 spells CASSLGGRGGTEAFF. The CDR3 coding sequence is TGTGCCAGCAGCTTAGGGGGCAGGGGGGGGACTGAAGCTTTCTTT.